The present entry profiles one TCR beta chain with its context. As yet, its antigen is unknown. The CDR3 totals 13 residues. The V gene end was trimmed by 3 bases and the J gene end by 7 bases; junction bases not matched to a gene: 4. Germline CDR1 and CDR2: GTSNPN and SVGIG (reference sequence). The sample is drawn from a study of radiation and T cells in renal cell carcinoma. For the study at large: Nephrectomy followed 15 Gy stereotactic body radiation by 4 weeks. Study findings and constraints: No pretreatment tumor biopsies were available for baseline clonotypes. Top tumor clonotypes rose in blood 2 weeks post-radiation, then contracted.

The protocol was immunoSEQ multiplex PCR, while the TCRdb copy is restricted to in-frame clones and leaves out a portion. The sample has about 150,000 clones, approximately 90% seen once. Documented time point: blood 2 weeks post-SBRT. Sample treatment: 15 Gy SBRT to primary tumor, nephrectomy 4 weeks later. The patient's renal cell carcinoma had clear cell pathology. Sequencing used blood, obtained from a patient whose treatment included radiotherapy and nephrectomy. The TCR comes from a woman in her fifties or sixties with renal cell carcinoma. The chain is built from TRBV30 and TRBJ2-2; 8 nucleotides agree with TRBD1. CDR3 region: CAWRAQGVGELFF. In nucleotides, the CDR3 is TGTGCCTGGAGGGCACAGGGGGTCGGGGAGCTGTTTTTT.